Listed below are T cell receptor beta chains from one sample, sequenced in a study of blood T cell repertoires in COVID-19. Sequenced by immunoSEQ multiplex PCR; TCRdb stores in-frame clones only, minus some. The sample lists about 230,000 clones; more than 75% were seen once. Sequences were obtained from peripheral blood. The receptors here all came from a man aged 40-49 years with acute or convalescent COVID-19. Each CDR3 is given with its conserved first and last residue. Each record gives: CDR3 length, D gene, clone size, V gene, J gene, CDR3 DNA, CDR3 protein. D genes are given only for firm matches. Size is stated for part of the rows, as once, few or many counts, or as a class when the clone is expanded.

>15|-|-|TRBV5-6|TRBJ1-4
TGTGCCAGCAGCTTCGCATTTGAGATTGGTGAAAAACTGTTTTTT
CASSFAFEIGEKLFF
>13|-|-|TRBV19|TRBJ1-1
TGTGCCAGTAGTGAGGGCCCGGGGACTGAAGCTTTCTTT
CASSEGPGTEAFF
>14|TRBD1|-|TRBV29-1|TRBJ1-2
TGCAGCGTTTCAGGATTGACAGGGAACTATGGCTACACCTTC
CSVSGLTGNYGYTF
>15|-|-|TRBV25-1|TRBJ1-6
TGTGCCAGCAGTGAATCACAGGCCGGTAGGTCACCCCTCCACTTT
CASSESQAGRSPLHF
>13|-|-|TRBV4-2|TRBJ2-7
TGTGCCAGCAGCCAAGATAGTAGAAACGAGCAGTACTTC
CASSQDSRNEQYF
>14|TRBD1|-|TRBV30|TRBJ1-5
TGTGCCTGGAGTTGGACAGGGAAGAATCAGCCCCAGCATTTT
CAWSWTGKNQPQHF
>13|-|once|TRBV3-1/TRBV3-2|TRBJ2-4
TGTGCCAGCAGCCCGCAATCCCGACAGTCACAGTACTTC
CASSPQSRQSQYF
>14|TRBD1|once|TRBV5-1|TRBJ1-6
TGCGCCAGCACTGGAGACAGGGCGGCTTCACCCCTCCACTTT
CASTGDRAASPLHF
>13|-|once|TRBV6-1|TRBJ1-6
TGTGCCAGCATTGAACAGACAGCCTCACCCCTCCACTTT
CASIEQTASPLHF
>16|TRBD2|-|TRBV9|TRBJ2-3
TGTGCCAGCAGCGTAGCTAGCGGGGTGAGCACAGATACGCAGTATTTT
CASSVASGVSTDTQYF
>16|TRBD2|few|TRBV15|TRBJ2-5
TGTGCCACCAGCGGAGTCCTAGCGGGGGCAGGGGAGACCCAGTACTTC
CATSGVLAGAGETQYF
>15|-|-|TRBV19|TRBJ1-1
TGTGCCAGTAGGCTTAGAGCGGGGGCCGGCGCTGAAGCTTTCTTT
CASRLRAGAGAEAFF
>13|-|once|TRBV29-1|TRBJ1-1
TGCAGCGTTCATGGAGGGGATGGCACTGAAGCTTTCTTT
CSVHGGDGTEAFF
>17|TRBD1|-|TRBV4-3|TRBJ1-2
TGCGCCAGCAGCCAAGATTCCACAGGGGGCAGTTTGTACGGCTACACCTTC
CASSQDSTGGSLYGYTF
>13|-|-|TRBV5-1|TRBJ2-3
TGCGCCAGCAGCTACCAGAGCACAGATACGCAGTATTTT
CASSYQSTDTQYF
>13|-|-|TRBV7-9|TRBJ1-1
TGTGCCAGCAGCCAGGGACAGAACACTGAAGCTTTCTTT
CASSQGQNTEAFF
>15|TRBD2|-|TRBV4-2|TRBJ2-4
TGTGCCAGCAGCCAAGAGTCCGCGGGAGAAAACATTCAGTACTTC
CASSQESAGENIQYF
>15|TRBD1|once|TRBV9|TRBJ1-5
TGTGCCAGCAGCGTAGGGACAGGCGTTAATCAGCCCCAGCATTTT
CASSVGTGVNQPQHF
>14|-|-|TRBV9|TRBJ1-1
TGTGCCAGCAGCGCCGACGGGATGGTAACTGAAGCTTTCTTT
CASSADGMVTEAFF
>15|-|-|TRBV27|TRBJ1-6
TGTGCCAGCAGTTTTCTTTCTCCCTCTAATTCACCCCTCCACTTT
CASSFLSPSNSPLHF
>16|TRBD2|once|TRBV6-2/TRBV6-3|TRBJ2-2
TGTGCCAGCAGTTCCTTAGCGGGGGGGTCCACCGGGGAGCTGTTTTTT
CASSSLAGGSTGELFF
>15|-|-|TRBV5-4|TRBJ2-4
TGTGCCAGCAGCCCCTCGAGGGGGACCGGAAACATTCAGTACTTC
CASSPSRGTGNIQYF
>15|TRBD1|-|TRBV6-5|TRBJ2-7
TGTGCCAGCAGTTTGCGGGACAGGGGAACCTACGAGCAGTACTTC
CASSLRDRGTYEQYF
>12|-|-|TRBV5-4|TRBJ2-7
TGTGCCAGCAGCTTGGGTCTTAACGAGCAGTACTTC
CASSLGLNEQYF
>14|-|-|TRBV9|TRBJ2-1
TGTGCCAGCAGCGTAGTTAAACAGTACAATGAGCAGTTCTTC
CASSVVKQYNEQFF
>14|TRBD1|-|TRBV6-6|TRBJ2-7
TGTGCCAGCAGACCGGGACAGGGGGCGCGTGAGCAGTACTTC
CASRPGQGAREQYF
>16|TRBD2|-|TRBV9|TRBJ2-5
TGTGCCAGCAGCGTAGGGGGACTAGCGGGGACAGAGACCCAGTACTTC
CASSVGGLAGTETQYF
>17|-|-|TRBV6-2/TRBV6-3|TRBJ2-1
TGTGCCAGCAGTACAGAACCCGGGACTCTATCTTACAATGAGCAGTTCTTC
CASSTEPGTLSYNEQFF
>14|TRBD2|-|TRBV10-3|TRBJ2-7
TGTGCCATCGGGACTAGCGGGGGGGACTACGAGCAGTACTTC
CAIGTSGGDYEQYF
>13|-|-|TRBV6-5|TRBJ1-2
TGTGCCAGCAGACCTGACAGCAACTATGGCTACACCTTC
CASRPDSNYGYTF
>13|TRBD1|few|TRBV24-1|TRBJ1-2
TGTGCCACCAGCGAGACCAGGGGGCTTGGCTACACCTTC
CATSETRGLGYTF
>16|-|-|TRBV9|TRBJ2-2
TGTGCCAGCAGCTCTAGAGGTCGGGGGAACACCGGGGAGCTGTTTTTT
CASSSRGRGNTGELFF
>14|TRBD1|-|TRBV12-5|TRBJ1-2
TGTGCTAGTGCCCCAGGACAGGGAGCGGATGGCTACACCTTC
CASAPGQGADGYTF
>19|TRBD1|-|TRBV6-6|TRBJ1-5
TGTGCCAGCAGCTTCCCCTCTGGACAGGGGGCCTATAGCAATCAGCCCCAGCATTTT
CASSFPSGQGAYSNQPQHF
>17|-|-|TRBV2|TRBJ2-1
TGTGCCAGCAGTGAAGAGGACAGTCGGAGCTCCTACAATGAGCAGTTCTTC
CASSEEDSRSSYNEQFF
>17|-|once|TRBV12-2|TRBJ2-7
TGTGCAAGTCGCTTAGGGGCCCTCGGGACAGTTCTTCACGAGCAGTACTTC
CASRLGALGTVLHEQYF
>14|-|few|TRBV19|TRBJ1-1
TGTGCCAGTAGTATTCTACAGGGGAACACTGAAGCTTTCTTT
CASSILQGNTEAFF
>15|-|-|TRBV9|TRBJ1-4
TGTGCCAGCAGCGTAGGCGCGATAACTAATGAAAAACTGTTTTTT
CASSVGAITNEKLFF
>14|-|-|TRBV11-3|TRBJ1-1
TGTGCCAGCAGCTTAGGTCGCCCAGGGACTGAAGCTTTCTTT
CASSLGRPGTEAFF
>14|-|-|TRBV27|TRBJ1-5
TGTGCCAGCAGTATGACAGATAGCAATCAGCCCCAGCATTTT
CASSMTDSNQPQHF
>15|TRBD2|-|TRBV6-1|TRBJ2-5
TGTGCCAGCAGTGTAGCGGGGGGGAGACAAGAGACCCAGTACTTC
CASSVAGGRQETQYF
>13|-|-|TRBV13|TRBJ1-2
TGTGCCAGCAGCTTAGGCACAAGCTATGGCTACACCTTC
CASSLGTSYGYTF
>13|-|-|TRBV30|TRBJ2-7
TGTGCCTGGAGTGAGGGTCCGGGGTACGAGCAGTACTTC
CAWSEGPGYEQYF
>16|TRBD1|-|TRBV5-1|TRBJ1-1
TGCGCCAGCAGCTATTCGACAGGGAGGACGAACACTGAAGCTTTCTTT
CASSYSTGRTNTEAFF
>15|TRBD1|-|TRBV29-1|TRBJ2-2
TGCAGCGTTTCCGGGAGACAGGGGGTCGGCGGGGAGCTGTTTTTT
CSVSGRQGVGGELFF
>15|-|-|TRBV28|TRBJ1-2
TGTGCCAGCAGTTTAAGGGGCAGGGTAAACTATGGCTACACCTTC
CASSLRGRVNYGYTF
>16|TRBD1|-|TRBV9|TRBJ1-4
TGTGCCAGCAGCGCCCGTCCGGGGACAGCTAATGAAAAACTGTTTTTT
CASSARPGTANEKLFF
>17|-|few|TRBV2|TRBJ1-2
TGTGCCAGCAGTGAAGGAACTTTTTCGGACAGTTCTTATGGCTACACCTTC
CASSEGTFSDSSYGYTF
>14|-|-|TRBV7-9|TRBJ1-1
TGTGCCAGCGTCTCCGTCCCCCCGGGGACTGAAGCTTTCTTT
CASVSVPPGTEAFF
>13|-|-|TRBV19|TRBJ2-5
TGTGCCAGTAGTCGGACTGCATGGGAGACCCAGTACTTC
CASSRTAWETQYF
>14|TRBD1|-|TRBV30|TRBJ1-5
TGTGCCTGGAACAGGGGGGCGGCAAATCAGCCCCAGCATTTT
CAWNRGAANQPQHF
>15|TRBD2|-|TRBV5-6|TRBJ2-3
TGTGCCAGCAGCTTGGTTAGCGGGGGGGTTGATACGCAGTATTTT
CASSLVSGGVDTQYF
>15|-|-|TRBV11-2|TRBJ1-3
TGTGCCAGCAGCTTCACCGCCAGCTCTGGAAACACCATATATTTT
CASSFTASSGNTIYF
>14|TRBD1|-|TRBV18|TRBJ1-1
TGTGCCAGCTCACGACAGGGGACCGACACTGAAGCTTTCTTT
CASSRQGTDTEAFF
>14|TRBD1|-|TRBV3-1/TRBV3-2|TRBJ2-1
TGTGCCAGCAGCCAACCGGGACAGGGAGGTGAGCAGTTCTTC
CASSQPGQGGEQFF
>12|TRBD2|-|TRBV29-1|TRBJ2-1
TGCAGCGATAGTAGCGGGTACAATGAGCAGTTCTTC
CSDSSGYNEQFF
>18|TRBD2|-|TRBV19|TRBJ2-1
TGTGCCAGTATGGGGACTAGCGGAGGTTCGAGCTCCTACAATGAGCAGTTCTTC
CASMGTSGGSSSYNEQFF
>13|-|-|TRBV4-1|TRBJ1-1
TGCGCCAGCAGAAAGGGGTCCAACACTGAAGCTTTCTTT
CASRKGSNTEAFF
>12|TRBD1|-|TRBV9|TRBJ1-2
TGTGCCAGCAGCTCAGGGGGCTATGGCTACACCTTC
CASSSGGYGYTF
>15|-|-|TRBV10-3|TRBJ1-1
TGTGCCATCAGTGATAAAACAGGAGTGAACACTGAAGCTTTCTTT
CAISDKTGVNTEAFF